Each of the 30 T cell receptor beta chains below was sequenced from the same sample in a study of T cells in Graves' hyperthyroidism and ophthalmopathy. From RNA transcripts, TCR beta CDR3 regions were amplified. The primer set for the first-round RT-PCR of the TCR CDR3 was HTBI. TCRdb reanalysed the multiplex PCR reads using MiXCR and keeps one entry per CDR3 protein. The data contain roughly 660,000 distinct CDR3 sequences, 15% to 20% of them singletons. The source material was blood. All receptors derive from a man aged 45-65 years with Graves' hyperthyroidism.

This clonotype has ten or more counts. The V call is TRBV14, the J call TRBJ1-1; the D is unclear. From germline, CDR1 is SGHDN and CDR2 FVKESK. The ends were cut back, 5 bases at V and 1 base at J, with 8 bases in the middle. The CDR3 covers 13 residues. CDR3 DNA: TGTGCCAGCAGCTTCGACGAGAACACTGAAGCTTTCTTT. It encodes CASSFDENTEAFF.

The sample holds many counts of this clonotype. This chain connects TRBV12-3 or TRBV12-4 to TRBJ2-1; 10 bases match TRBD1. The CDR3 extends over 17 amino acids. Unmatched junction bases numbered 10, after V lost 7 bases and J lost 1 base. CDR3 sequence reads: CASTRDRGQYSYNEQFF. The DNA of the CDR3 is TGTGCCAGCACCCGGGACAGGGGACAATATTCCTACAATGAGCAGTTCTTC.

There are a few counts of this clonotype. This chain joins TRBV3-1 and TRBJ1-6, with D possibly matching TRBD1 (5 bases). From germline, CDR1 is LGHDT and CDR2 YNNKEL (reference sequence). CDR3 length: 12 residues. V was trimmed by 1 base and J by 11 bases, leaving 6 bases between them. The CDR3, as DNA: TGTGCCAGCAGCCAAGCGGGGGCACCCCTCCACTTT. As protein: CASSQAGAPLHF.

The sample holds many counts of this clonotype. The J gene is TRBJ2-7, the V gene TRBV27, with TRBD2 matching over 8 bases. Looked up from germline, CDR1 is MNHEY and CDR2 is SMNVEV (reference sequence). This CDR3 region has 15 residues. The junction had 7 bases not matched to a gene; V was cut back by 5 bases and J by 1 base. CDR3 sequence (DNA): TGTGCCAGCAGTCCCAGAGGGACTAGGTCCTACGAGCAGTACTTC. This encodes CASSPRGTRSYEQYF.

This clonotype was picked up many times. The chain links TRBV7-9 to TRBJ1-1; weak D call: TRBD1 (6 bases). The V gene lost 2 bases and the J gene lost 1 base, with 14 bases spanning the gap. In germline, CDR1 is SEHNR, CDR2 FQNEAQ (reference sequence). This CDR3 has 16 residues. CDR3 in DNA: TGTGCCAGCAGCTTAATGCCCAACAGGGCGAACACTGAAGCTTTCTTT. Its translation is CASSLMPNRANTEAFF. The entire variable domain, with the rest obtained from reference TRBV7-9 and TRBJ1-1, is as follows: DTGVSQNPRHKITKRGQNVTFRCDPISEHNRLYWYRQTLGQGPEFLTYFQNEAQLEKSRLLSDRFSAERPKGSFSTLEIQRTEQGDSAMYLCASSLMPNRANTEAFFGQGTRLTVV.

This clonotype was detected ten times or more. This chain connects TRBV28 to TRBJ1-1; the D gene is possibly TRBD1 (6 bases). Trimming cost V 4 bases and J 1 base, with 16 bases left between them. The CDR3 spans 16 residues. Germline V gives CDR1 MDHEN, CDR2 SYDVKM. For the CDR3, the DNA is TGTGCCAGCAGTTCATCCCCCGGGACAAGGAACACTGAAGCTTTCTTT. Translated: CASSSSPGTRNTEAFF.

This clonotype has at least ten counts. The rearrangement joins TRBV12-3 or TRBV12-4 to TRBJ2-7; 14 positions match TRBD2. V dropped 4 bases and J dropped 1; count of bases not matched to a gene: 3. CDR3 length: 16 amino acids. Here the CDR3 reads CASSSRLAGGSYEQYF. CDR3 DNA sequence: TGTGCCAGCAGTTCCCGACTAGCGGGAGGGTCCTACGAGCAGTACTTC.

V usage is TRBV6-2 or TRBV6-3 and J usage is TRBJ2-7; a possible D gene is TRBD2 (5 bases). Germline V CDR1 and CDR2: MNHEY, SVGEGT. The CDR3 has 13 residues. The V end lost 6 bases, the J end lost 5 bases, and 14 bases lay between the germline ends. The CDR3: CASSLGLPDEQYF. The DNA for the CDR3 is TGTGCCAGCAGCCTAGGACTCCCGGACGAGCAGTACTTC.

This clonotype has more than one count but fewer than ten. The chain joins TRBV20-1 to TRBJ2-5, with TRBD2 matching 14 bases. Germline-derived CDR1 and CDR2 are DFQATT and SNEGSKA (reference sequence). The CDR3 covers 17 residues. V was clipped by 6 bases and J by 1 base; unmatched bases: 10. The CDR3 region has the DNA TGCAGTGCACCCCCGGGACTAGCGGGAGCCCGCCAAGAGACCCAGTACTTC. This translates into CSAPPGLAGARQETQYF.

This rearrangement joins TRBV7-2 to TRBJ2-5, with D perhaps matching TRBD2 (5 bases). V shed 4 bases and J shed 3 bases, with 24 bases lying between them. There are 18 residues in the CDR3. Per germline, CDR1 SGHTA and CDR2 FQGNSA. The CDR3 is CASSSDLIPPRRKETQYF. For the CDR3, the DNA is TGTGCCAGCAGCTCGGACTTAATTCCCCCCCGCAGGAAAGAGACCCAGTACTTC.

Worth noting for this clonotype: It may be a read error: a sequence one base away is much more abundant. CDR3 sequence: CASSWDSLSHEQYF. CDR3 nucleotides: TGTGCCAGCAGTTGGGACTCCCTCTCCCACGAGCAGTACTTC. This chain uses TRBV6-9 with TRBJ2-7, with D possibly TRBD2 on 6 matching bases. The length of the CDR3 is 14 residues. Germline V gene lookup returns CDR1 MNHGY and CDR2 SVAAGI.

This clonotype has a count of ten or more. The chain has TRBV2 and TRBJ2-3; D may be TRBD1 (6 bases). This CDR3 has 15 amino acids. V was trimmed by 0 bases and J by 3 bases, leaving 10 bases between them. The germline gives CDR1 SNHLY, CDR2 FYNNEI. DNA for the CDR3: TGTGCCAGCAGTGAAGCCGCAGGGGAAACAGATACGCAGTATTTT. Translating gives CASSEAAGETDTQYF.

This clonotype was recorded once. A much larger clone lies a single base off, so this may be a read error. The chain employs TRBV5-1 and TRBJ2-5, with D possibly being TRBD1 (5 bases). Trimming shortened V by 0 bases and J by 1 base, and 13 bases separated the two germline ends. Germline CDR1 reads SGHRS; CDR2 reads YFSETQ. The CDR3 is 16 residues long. CDR3 sequence (DNA): TGCGCCAGCAGCTTGGCCGACAGAAACGTCCAAGAGACCCAGTACTTC. It specifies CASSLADRNVQETQYF. The full variable domain, completed using reference TRBV5-1 and TRBJ2-5, is KAGVTQTPRYLIKTRGQQVTLSCSPISGHRSVSWYQQTPGQGLQFLFEYFSETQRNKGNFPGRFSGRQFSNSRSEMNVSTLELGDSALYLCASSLADRNVQETQYFGPGTRLLVL.

This clonotype was recorded once. V usage is TRBV28 and J usage is TRBJ2-7; 9 bases are shared with TRBD1. The CDR3 extends over 15 amino acids. From germline, CDR1 is MDHEN and CDR2 SYDVKM. The V and J ends lost 7 bases and 5 bases, in that order; junction bases with no gene match: 12. The chain's CDR3 is CASTSGTGNKNEQYF. The CDR3 DNA reads as TGTGCCAGCACCTCAGGGACAGGGAATAAGAACGAGCAGTACTTC.

This chain uses TRBV9 with TRBJ2-7, with 8 bases that match TRBD2. Germline V gene sequence: CDR1 SGDLS, CDR2 YYNGEE. CDR3 length: 18 residues. After removal of 4 bases from V and 6 bases from J, the junction contained 21 bases not matched to a gene. CDR3 coding DNA: TGTGCCAGCAGCATGGCTAGCCCTTCTACCGGGAGGGCCCCCGAGCAGTACTTC. Residues: CASSMASPSTGRAPEQYF.

This clonotype was seen only a few times. The gene calls are TRBV5-1 and TRBJ1-3; D is undetermined. CDR1 is SGHRS, CDR2 YFSETQ, per germline. Trimming took off 0 bases at V and 0 bases at J, with 10 bases between the two ends. The CDR3 sequence is 16 residues long. The CDR3 spells CASSLAFSPSGNTIYF. As DNA, the CDR3 is TGCGCCAGCAGCTTGGCCTTCAGCCCCTCTGGAAACACCATATATTTT.

This clonotype appeared a few times. This sequence joins TRBV7-9 and TRBJ1-1; a weak D match, TRBD1 (5 bases). CDR1 is SEHNR and CDR2 is FQNEAQ in the germline V gene (reference sequence). The CDR3 has 14 residues. Trimming stripped 0 bases from V and 5 bases from J, with 10 bases between. The CDR3 bases are TGTGCCAGCAGCTTAGCCGCGGGGGGGACTGAAGCTTTCTTT. Its protein is CASSLAAGGTEAFF.

This clonotype was counted ten times or more. The chain links TRBV20-1 to TRBJ2-3, with TRBD2 as a possible D gene (5 bases). The CDR3 contains 17 residues. V lost 0 bases and J 5 bases, leaving 21 bases between the germline ends. Looked up from germline, CDR1 is DFQATT and CDR2 is SNEGSKA (reference sequence). The CDR3 nucleotides read TGCAGTGCTAGAGATGGAGGTCTGGGGTCTGTGGGAGATACGCAGTATTTT. It translates to CSARDGGLGSVGDTQYF.

This clonotype was seen at least ten times. The rearrangement joins TRBV20-1 to TRBJ2-7, with 10 bases fitting TRBD1. The germline gives CDR1 DFQATT, CDR2 SNEGSKA (reference sequence). V shed 5 bases, J shed 2 bases, and the junction held 6 bases outside the gene matches. The CDR3 extends over 14 amino acids. DNA for the CDR3: TGCAGTGCTTCGGGACAGGGGCTAACCTACGAGCAGTACTTC. Translating gives CSASGQGLTYEQYF.

The chain is built from TRBV6-1 and TRBJ1-6; D is uncertain. Deletions cut 6 bases from V and 10 bases from J, with 13 bases between. This CDR3 spans 13 amino acids. Per the germline V gene, CDR1 is MNHNS and CDR2 is SASEGT. In DNA form, the CDR3 reads TGTGCCAGCAGGGCCGGTGGACCCTCACCCCTCCACTTT. It yields the protein CASRAGGPSPLHF.

The rearrangement joins TRBV10-3 to TRBJ2-7; 9 bases map to TRBD1. Unmatched junction bases numbered 4, after V lost 4 bases and J lost 0 bases. CDR1 and CDR2 (germline): ENHRY, SYGVKD. The length of the CDR3 is 15 residues. The CDR3 loop is CAISGDRESSYEQYF. In DNA, the CDR3 is TGTGCCATCAGTGGGGACAGGGAAAGCTCCTACGAGCAGTACTTC.

This clonotype was observed many times. V and J are TRBV2 and TRBJ2-3; D ambiguous. Trimming took 4 bases from V and 0 from J, leaving 20 bases between them. The germline CDR1 and CDR2 sequences are SNHLY and FYNNEI. The CDR3 contains 18 residues. The CDR3, as DNA: TGTGCCAGCAGTGGTATCTTTCTCACACCCACTAGCACAGATACGCAGTATTTT. It is translated as CASSGIFLTPTSTDTQYF.

This clonotype was detected many times. The chain uses TRBV28 and TRBJ2-2; D not certain. The ends were cut back, 5 bases at V and 9 bases at J, with 4 bases in the middle. The CDR3 is made up of 10 amino acids. CDR1 and CDR2 (germline): MDHEN, SYDVKM. The CDR3 loop is CASSGRELFF. The DNA for the CDR3 is TGTGCCAGCAGTGGCCGGGAGCTGTTTTTT.

This clonotype was found a few times. The rearrangement links TRBV19 to TRBJ1-5; no definite D call. V lost 1 base and J lost 11, with 9 bases in between. Germline lookup yields CDR1 LNHDA and CDR2 SQIVND (reference sequence). The CDR3 totals 12 residues. CDR3 DNA: TGTGCCAGTAGTATAGCGGCCCGGGCCCAGCATTTT. Translating it yields CASSIAARAQHF.

This clonotype occurred a few times. V and J are TRBV20-1 and TRBJ2-3, with D unresolved. The CDR3 length is 14 residues. Germline lookup yields CDR1 DFQATT and CDR2 SNEGSKA (reference sequence). Trimming removed 6 bases at V and 6 bases at J, with 19 bases between. The CDR3 region has the DNA TGCAGTGCCTCAGATCGGGCGGTTCGGGATACGCAGTATTTT. Translation gives CSASDRAVRDTQYF.

The chain carries TRBV28 and TRBJ2-3, with TRBD1 as a possible D gene (6 bases). V lost 6 bases and J 4 bases, leaving 17 bases between the germline ends. CDR1 is MDHEN and CDR2 is SYDVKM in the germline V gene. This CDR3 has 15 amino acids. The CDR3 region is CASRPMSGAADTQYF. CDR3 DNA: TGTGCCAGCAGGCCCATGTCAGGGGCCGCAGATACGCAGTATTTT.

This clonotype was seen ten or more times. The rearrangement links TRBV24-1 to TRBJ2-1; D is unresolved. The CDR3 extends over 13 amino acids. Deletions cut 4 bases from V and 2 bases from J, with 5 bases between. Germline V lookup: CDR1 KGHDR, CDR2 SFDVKD. CDR3 amino acids: CATSDPAYNEQFF. CDR3 coding DNA: TGTGCCACCAGTGACCCAGCCTACAATGAGCAGTTCTTC.

This clonotype was observed a few times. This sequence joins TRBV13 and TRBJ2-3, with TRBD1 matching over 10 bases. The CDR3 loop spans 14 amino acids. Germline CDR1 and CDR2: PRHDT and FYEKMQ (reference sequence). Unmatched junction bases numbered 6, after V lost 8 bases and J lost 4 bases. DNA of the CDR3: TGTGCCAGCGAGGGACAGGGGAGTCCAGATACGCAGTATTTT. Amino acids: CASEGQGSPDTQYF.

In DNA form, the CDR3 reads TGCGCCAGCAGCCCCCACAGGGACTCCTATAATTCACCCCTCCACTTT. Translating gives CASSPHRDSYNSPLHF. The rearrangement uses TRBV4-3 and TRBJ1-6; a possible D gene is TRBD1 (6 bases). CDR3 length equals 16 residues. CDR1 and CDR2 from the germline V gene are LGHNA and YSLEER. Trimming pared 4 bases from V and 0 bases from J, leaving 10 bases between.

A remark on this clonotype: A much larger clone differs from this one at a single base, so this may be a read error. J is TRBJ1-1 and V is TRBV3-1; D gene uncertain. In germline, CDR1 is LGHDT, CDR2 YNNKEL (reference sequence). The CDR3 has 13 amino acids. The CDR3 loop is CVSSQVEGTEAFF. In nucleotides, the CDR3 is TGTGTCAGCAGCCAAGTGGAGGGCACTGAAGCTTTCTTT.